The 26 T cell receptor beta chains below were found in one sample sequenced in a study of T cell responses to AZD1222 COVID-19 vaccine. This table comes from immunoSEQ multiplex PCR, and its TCRdb copy is limited to in-frame clones, with some not included. Found here are 150,000 or so clones, approximately 89% of them singletons; the top ten hold 2.2%. Material: peripheral blood, obtained on day 0 of AZD1222 vaccination. These TCRs come from an adult in good health.

This chain joins TRBV7-9 and TRBJ2-7; 7 bases align to TRBD1. The CDR3 totals 14 residues. Germline V gene data show CDR1 as SEHNR and CDR2 as FQNEAQ (reference sequence). V shed 1 base, J shed 2 bases, and the junction held 2 bases outside the gene matches. This CDR3 is CASSLVGGPYEQYF. CDR3 DNA sequence: TGTGCCAGCAGCTTAGTAGGGGGCCCCTACGAGCAGTACTTC. The entire variable domain, with the rest obtained from reference TRBV7-9 and TRBJ2-7, is as follows: DTGVSQNPRHKITKRGQNVTFRCDPISEHNRLYWYRQTLGQGPEFLTYFQNEAQLEKSRLLSDRFSAERPKGSFSTLEIQRTEQGDSAMYLCASSLVGGPYEQYFGPGTRLTVT.

The V and J genes are TRBV7-2 and TRBJ2-1; 10 bases line up with TRBD2. The junction had 10 bases not matched to a gene; V was cut back by 1 base and J by 7 bases. This CDR3 has 17 amino acids. CDR1 SGHTA and CDR2 FQGNSA come from the germline V gene. The CDR3 spells CASSLGASGSQANEQFF. The CDR3 nucleotides read TGTGCCAGCAGCTTAGGGGCTAGCGGGAGTCAGGCGAATGAGCAGTTCTTC.

The chain has TRBV19 and TRBJ1-1; a possible D gene is TRBD1 (6 bases). The germline V gene encodes CDR1 LNHDA and CDR2 SQIVND (reference sequence). The CDR3 totals 14 residues. Trimming stripped 4 bases from V and 3 bases from J, with 12 bases between. The CDR3 DNA follows: TGTGCCAGTAGTACCCGGACAGTTTACACTGAAGCTTTCTTT. Its protein is CASSTRTVYTEAFF.

This chain joins TRBV9 and TRBJ1-2; D unclear. V shed 3 bases and J shed 7 bases, with 10 bases lying between them. Per the germline V gene, CDR1 is SGDLS and CDR2 is YYNGEE. CDR3 length: 12 residues. CDR3 sequence (DNA): TGTGCCAGCAGCGGCCATCCCGGTGGCTACACCTTC. The encoded protein is CASSGHPGGYTF.

The chain employs TRBV28 and TRBJ1-4; possible D gene TRBD1, 5 bases. This CDR3 comprises 14 residues. Germline V gene lookup returns CDR1 MDHEN and CDR2 SYDVKM. Between the trimmed V and J ends, which lost 7 bases and 8 bases, there was a span of 17 bases. The CDR3 region has the DNA TGTGCCAGCACTTCAGGGCGGTACGGAGAAAAACTGTTTTTT. This codes for CASTSGRYGEKLFF.

The chain employs TRBV28 and TRBJ1-3, with D perhaps TRBD1 (6 bases). Trimming shortened V by 1 base and J by 0 bases, and 10 bases separated the two germline ends. This CDR3 is 16 amino acids long. The germline CDR1 and CDR2 sequences are MDHEN and SYDVKM. The CDR3 is CASSLLGAGSGNTIYF. DNA for the CDR3: TGTGCCAGCAGTTTATTGGGGGCCGGCTCTGGAAACACCATATATTTT.

V is TRBV28 and J is TRBJ2-7; 10 bases align to TRBD2. The CDR3 totals 16 residues. Germline-derived CDR1 and CDR2 are MDHEN and SYDVKM. J was trimmed by 4 bases and V by 4 bases; bases with no gene match: 10. CDR3 nucleotide sequence: TGTGCCAGCAGTTCCGCGGGTCTAGCGGGAGTTTACGAGCAGTACTTC. The encoded protein is CASSSAGLAGVYEQYF. Full variable domain (outside the CDR3, taken from reference TRBV28 and TRBJ2-7): DVKVTQSSRYLVKRTGEKVFLECVQDMDHENMFWYRQDPGLGLRLIYFSYDVKMKEKGDIPEGYSVSREKKERFSLILESASTNQTSMYLCASSSAGLAGVYEQYFGPGTRLTVT.

The rearrangement joins TRBV27 to TRBJ1-2, with TRBD1 matching 10 bases. This CDR3 spans 13 amino acids. Germline V lookup: CDR1 MNHEY, CDR2 SMNVEV (reference sequence). V trimming: 6 bases; J trimming: 4 bases; junction bases outside the gene matches: 2. The CDR3 sequence: CASSRDRGYGYTF. CDR3 DNA: TGTGCCAGCAGCCGGGACAGGGGCTATGGCTACACCTTC.

The J gene is TRBJ2-7, the V gene TRBV6-5; the D is unclear. The germline gives CDR1 MNHEY, CDR2 SVGAGI. The CDR3 totals 11 residues. The V and J ends lost 5 bases and 10 bases respectively, with 12 bases between them. CDR3 sequence reads: CASSHNYNQYF. DNA for the CDR3: TGTGCCAGCAGTCACAACTACAACCAGTACTTC.

The chain links TRBV7-9 to TRBJ1-6, with 10 bases aligning to TRBD1. The CDR3 consists of 13 residues. Germline assignment: CDR1 SEHNR and CDR2 FQNEAQ (reference sequence). The V and J ends lost 1 base and 16 bases, in that order; junction bases with no gene match: 4. The CDR3 sequence: CASSLDGTGELHF. Written as DNA, the CDR3 is TGTGCCAGCAGCTTAGACGGGACAGGGGAGCTCCACTTT.

The CDR3 DNA sequence: TGTGCCAGCAGTCTCCCAGGGGGTTCCTACGAGCAGTACTTC. This translates into CASSLPGGSYEQYF. The chain combines TRBV25-1 with TRBJ2-7; 7 bases fit TRBD1. This CDR3 is built from 14 residues. Germline CDR1 and CDR2: MGHDK and SYGVNS. V lost 5 bases and J lost 1; bases outside the gene matches: 5.

This clone was detected only a few times. The chain carries TRBV6-2 or TRBV6-3 and TRBJ2-2, with 12 bases aligning to TRBD2. The CDR3 has 17 amino acids. Trimming took 2 bases from V and 5 from J; bases not matched to a gene: 6. Germline V lookup: CDR1 MNHEY, CDR2 SVGEGT. CDR3 in DNA: TGTGCCAGCAGTTACCCAGGACTAGCGGGAACAACCGGGGAGCTGTTTTTT. Translation gives CASSYPGLAGTTGELFF.

This clone was observed a single time. The chain has TRBV9 and TRBJ2-1, with D possibly matching TRBD1 (7 bases). The ends were cut back, 0 bases at V and 1 base at J, with 17 bases in the middle. Germline V lookup: CDR1 SGDLS, CDR2 YYNGEE. This CDR3 has 18 amino acids. Here the CDR3 reads CASSVEGGDSASYNEQFF. DNA of the CDR3: TGTGCCAGCAGCGTAGAAGGAGGGGACAGTGCATCCTACAATGAGCAGTTCTTC.

V and J are TRBV6-6 and TRBJ2-7; D is possibly TRBD1 (9 bases). The germline V and J ends were trimmed by 9 bases and 0 bases, with 18 bases remaining between them. This CDR3 spans 15 amino acids. The germline CDR1 and CDR2 sequences are MNHNY and SVGAGI (reference sequence). CDR3 in amino acids: CASSGGTGSSYEQYF. The DNA for the CDR3 is TGTGCCAGTTCGGGGGGGACAGGGAGCTCCTACGAGCAGTACTTC.

This sequence joins TRBV5-1 and TRBJ1-6; 10 bases map to TRBD1. V shed 0 bases and J 5 bases; nucleotides not matched to a gene: 2. This CDR3 has 16 residues. Germline V CDR1 and CDR2: SGHRS, YFSETQ. The CDR3 region is CASSLEGTGDNSPLHF. The CDR3 region has the DNA TGCGCCAGCAGCTTGGAAGGGACAGGGGATAATTCACCCCTCCACTTT.

Comment on this clone: One junction end disagrees with the germline gene, perhaps due to a read error. The rearrangement uses TRBV27 and TRBJ1-6; D may be TRBD1 (5 bases). CDR1 is MNHEY, CDR2 SMNVEV, per germline (reference sequence). The CDR3 runs to 12 residues. The CDR3 loop is CASGAPGPGLSF. The DNA of the CDR3 is TGTGCCAGCGGGGCCCCGGGGCCCGGTCTCTCTTTT.

This clone came up once. The gene calls are TRBV12-5 and TRBJ1-1; D not certain. The V end lost 1 base, the J end lost 11 bases, and 14 bases lay between the germline ends. The CDR3 spans 13 residues. Germline lookup yields CDR1 LGHNT and CDR2 FRNRAP. The CDR3 DNA sequence: TGTGCTAGTGGTTTGGGCTCCTCCCGGATGGCTTTCTTT. This translates into CASGLGSSRMAFF.

The sample holds many counts of this clone. The chain uses TRBV5-1 and TRBJ1-6, with D unresolved. This CDR3 is built from 14 residues. The V end was cut by 0 bases, the J end by 10 bases, with 11 bases between. Germline assignment: CDR1 SGHRS and CDR2 YFSETQ. DNA of the CDR3: TGCGCCAGCAGCTTGGACCCCGCGCAGTCACCCCTCCACTTT. Its protein is CASSLDPAQSPLHF. The full variable domain, in which reference TRBV5-1 and TRBJ1-6 provide the parts outside the CDR3, is KAGVTQTPRYLIKTRGQQVTLSCSPISGHRSVSWYQQTPGQGLQFLFEYFSETQRNKGNFPGRFSGRQFSNSRSEMNVSTLELGDSALYLCASSLDPAQSPLHFGNGTRLTVT.

The gene calls are TRBV11-2 and TRBJ2-7; the D is unclear. V shed 5 bases and J shed 1 base, with 9 bases lying between them. The germline V gene has CDR1 SGHAT and CDR2 FQNNGV. The CDR3 totals 13 residues. CDR3 amino acids: CASSPNPSYEQYF. In DNA form, the CDR3 reads TGTGCCAGCAGCCCTAACCCATCCTACGAGCAGTACTTC. The variable domain in full, completed from reference TRBV11-2 and TRBJ2-7, reads EAGVAQSPRYKIIEKRQSVAFWCNPISGHATLYWYQQILGQGPKLLIQFQNNGVVDDSQLPKDRFSAERLKGVDSTLKIQPAKLEDSAVYLCASSPNPSYEQYFGPGTRLTVT.

This chain uses TRBV4-1 with TRBJ2-4, with 14 bases matching TRBD2. The ends lost 1 base at V and 9 bases at J; junction bases unmatched: 11. The CDR3 contains 18 residues. Germline values: CDR1 MGHRA, CDR2 YSYEKL. This chain's CDR3 is CASSQVGTSGRRIGIQYF. In DNA, the CDR3 is TGCGCCAGCAGCCAAGTCGGGACTAGCGGGAGACGGATCGGCATTCAGTACTTC.

The chain links TRBV7-6 to TRBJ2-3; no reliable D call. From germline, CDR1 is SGHVS and CDR2 FNYEAQ. The CDR3 totals 15 residues. The ends were cut back, 6 bases at V and 7 bases at J, with 20 bases in the middle. CDR3: CASSPSPAVTHTQYF. The CDR3 nucleotides read TGTGCCAGCAGTCCTTCCCCGGCCGTGACACATACGCAGTATTTT. The full variable domain, rest sourced from reference TRBV7-6 and TRBJ2-3, is GAGVSQSPRYKVTKRGQDVALRCDPISGHVSLYWYRQALGQGPEFLTYFNYEAQQDKSGLPNDRFSAERPEGSISTLTIQRTEQRDSAMYRCASSPSPAVTHTQYFGPGTRLTVL.

The V call is TRBV6-5, the J call TRBJ1-2; D unclear. Between the trimmed V and J ends, which lost 6 bases and 4 bases, there was a span of 9 bases. This CDR3 has 12 residues. CDR1 and CDR2 from the germline V gene are MNHEY and SVGAGI. CDR3 bases: TGTGCCAGCAGATTAGAGGGCTATGGCTACACCTTC. This encodes CASRLEGYGYTF.

The chain joins TRBV28 to TRBJ2-3, with 9 bases fitting TRBD1. V gave up 5 bases and J gave up 2 bases; unmatched junction bases: 5. The CDR3 sequence is 15 residues long. Looked up from germline, CDR1 is MDHEN and CDR2 is SYDVKM. The CDR3 DNA sequence: TGTGCCAGCAGTGTACGGGACAGGGACACAGATACGCAGTATTTT. Encoded protein: CASSVRDRDTDTQYF.

The chain links TRBV5-1 to TRBJ1-3; perhaps TRBD1 as D (5 bases). CDR3 length equals 13 residues. CDR1 and CDR2 (germline): SGHRS, YFSETQ. Deletions cut 3 bases from V and 4 bases from J, with 8 bases between. The CDR3 bases are TGCGCCAGCAGCTCTCGGGGGGGAAACACCATATATTTT. It is translated as CASSSRGGNTIYF. The full variable domain, with the rest looked up from reference TRBV5-1 and TRBJ1-3, is KAGVTQTPRYLIKTRGQQVTLSCSPISGHRSVSWYQQTPGQGLQFLFEYFSETQRNKGNFPGRFSGRQFSNSRSEMNVSTLELGDSALYLCASSSRGGNTIYFGEGSWLTVV.

The chain is built from TRBV28 and TRBJ2-7, with D possibly being TRBD1 (5 bases). Germline CDR1 MDHEN, CDR2 SYDVKM. Trimming cost V 6 bases and J 6 bases, with 18 bases left between them. This CDR3 comprises 14 residues. The CDR3 loop reads CASSSEGAVPEQYF. The CDR3 DNA is TGTGCCAGCAGCTCCGAAGGGGCAGTCCCCGAGCAGTACTTC.

J is TRBJ2-7 and V is TRBV3-1 (or the pseudogene TRBV3-2), with D perhaps TRBD1 (6 bases). CDR1 is LGHDT and CDR2 is YNNKEL in the germline V gene (reference sequence). V lost 2 bases, J lost 0 bases, and 8 bases lay in between. The CDR3 is made up of 14 amino acids. CDR3 nucleotides: TGTGCCAGCAGCCAAACCAGGGGCTCCTACGAGCAGTACTTC. The encoded protein is CASSQTRGSYEQYF.